This T cell receptor beta chain was documented in a study of stem cell transplantation in POMP-related autoinflammatory disease. Looking at the study overall: CD8+ T cells were low and CD4+ cells naive-skewed before transplant. Through one year post-transplant, neutrophils and platelets were 100% of graft donor origin.

V lost 3 bases and J 2 bases, leaving 15 bases between the germline ends. The CDR3 is 15 amino acids. Germline V CDR1 and CDR2: SGHRS, YFSETQ. The method was immunoSEQ multiplex PCR; TCRdb's version includes in-frame clones alone and lacks a portion of them. Of tens of thousands of clones listed, under 95% were seen once; the top ten hold 0.5% to 0.75%. General study points: Fewer unique TRB V-J gene pairings were identified in patients with PRAID. PRAID patients trended toward lower TRB diversity and higher clonality in all analyzed T-cell subsets.

This clone appeared a single time. Antigen: not known. The chain carries TRBV5-1 and TRBJ2-7, with TRBD1 as a possible D gene (6 bases). This sequence originates from a human patient with POMP-related autoinflammation and immune dysregulation (PRAID). Part of the T cell pool may stem from the graft donor. Sequenced material: CD4+ T cells from PBMCs, taken after stem cell transplantation. CDR3 in amino acids: CASSYQDSPPYEQYF. The CDR3 DNA is TGCGCCAGCAGCTACCAGGACAGTCCCCCCTACGAGCAGTACTTC.